This T cell receptor beta chain was recovered during a study of molecular identifiers for immune sequencing clone quantification. Study conclusions and caveats: Clones above 20 RNA copies held over 97% of effector molecules, under 1% in naive cells.

Naive CD8 libraries came from approximately 20,000 to 1,000,000 sorted cells with 10%, 30% or 50% RNA. CD8+CD4-CCR7+CD45RA+ sorting gave the naive CD8 T cells. Each CDR3 protein gets one entry after TCRdb re-called the PCR reads with MiXCR. The repertoire holds roughly 630,000 distinct CDR3 sequences, with about 25% as singletons. CDR3 length equals 16 residues. V shed 3 bases and J shed 9 bases, with 18 bases lying between them. The germline gives CDR1 MGHRA, CDR2 YSYEKL. This clonotype was counted only a few times. Its specificity is unknown. The specimen sequenced was naive CD8+ T cells from blood, with Jurkat cell RNA spiked in. Subset given: FACS-sorted CD8+CD4-CCR7+CD45RA+ naive T cells. The J gene is TRBJ1-6, the V gene TRBV4-1; the D gene is possibly TRBD1 (5 bases). This sequence was found in a human donor in good health. Some libraries in this study had Jurkat cell RNA spiked in. The CDR3 spells CASSHIRGQERSPLHF. The CDR3 DNA is TGCGCCAGCAGCCATATAAGAGGACAAGAGCGTTCACCCCTCCACTTT.